Presented here are 2 T cell receptor beta chains from one specimen sequenced in a study of Graves' ophthalmopathy and Graves' hyperthyroidism. RNA transcripts were the source from which TCR beta CDR3 regions were amplified. An opening RT-PCR round employed HTBI primers and preceded a second-round multiplex PCR. TCRdb re-analysed the multiplex PCR reads in MiXCR, keeping a single row per CDR3 protein. The sample shows fewer than 400,000 distinct CDR3 sequences, about 16% of them seen only once. Sequenced sample: peripheral blood. These TCRs come from a woman between 18 and 29 years old with Graves' ophthalmopathy.

This clonotype was detected ten times or more. The V call is TRBV29-1, the J call TRBJ2-2; D could derive from TRBD1 or TRBD2 (5 bases each). The CDR3 runs to 14 residues. In germline, CDR1 is SQVTM, CDR2 ANQGSEA. The V gene lost 3 bases and the J gene lost 5 bases, with 13 bases spanning the gap. This CDR3 is CSVDPGWGTGELFF. The CDR3 bases are TGCAGCGTTGACCCCGGATGGGGGACCGGGGAGCTGTTTTTT.

This clonotype was seen repeatedly, ten times or more. The V call is TRBV6-1, the J call TRBJ2-5, with D uncertain. This CDR3 region has 11 residues. Trimming removed 7 bases at V and 9 bases at J, with 12 bases between. Germline assignment: CDR1 MNHNS and CDR2 SASEGT. The CDR3 loop reads CASTFSVAQYF. The CDR3, as DNA: TGTGCCAGCACTTTTTCTGTGGCCCAGTACTTC.